The 26 T cell receptor beta chains listed next were all sequenced from one sample in a study of blood T cell repertoires in COVID-19. Sequencing used immunoSEQ multiplex PCR; TCRdb keeps in-frame clones, though not all of them. The data contain some 56,000 clones, 80% of them seen just once; the ten biggest clones take up over 5.5%. The sample taken for sequencing was peripheral blood. These receptors were obtained from a man aged 55 to 70 with acute or convalescent COVID-19.

The chain has TRBV6-6 and TRBJ2-1, with 8 bases aligning to TRBD2. Losses at the gene ends were 5 bases for V and 3 bases for J; bases not matched to a gene: 9. Germline V gives CDR1 MNHNY, CDR2 SVGAGI (reference sequence). The CDR3 spans 16 residues. CDR3: CASSRSGGANYNEQFF. The CDR3 DNA is TGTGCCAGCAGTCGATCCGGGGGGGCAAACTACAATGAGCAGTTCTTC.

The chain couples TRBV7-9 to TRBJ1-1; TRBD1 agrees at 9 bases. V shed 3 bases and J 5 bases; nucleotides not matched to a gene: 4. The V gene's germline CDR1 is SEHNR and CDR2 FQNEAQ (reference sequence). This CDR3 is 14 amino acids long. CDR3: CASSFGQGRTEAFF. In DNA, the CDR3 is TGTGCCAGCAGCTTCGGACAGGGGAGGACTGAAGCTTTCTTT.

The rearrangement uses TRBV29-1 and TRBJ1-1, with TRBD1 identical over 11 bases. V shed 7 bases and J 3 bases; nucleotides not matched to a gene: 7. Germline-derived CDR1 and CDR2 are SQVTM and ANQGSEA. The CDR3 spans 14 residues. CDR3 residues: CSGQTGQGDTEAFF. The CDR3 nucleotides are TGCAGCGGCCAAACGGGACAGGGGGACACTGAAGCTTTCTTT.

This chain connects TRBV30 to TRBJ1-1, with 9 bases matching TRBD1. Germline values: CDR1 GTSNPN, CDR2 SVGIG (reference sequence). This CDR3 has 13 amino acids. V trimming: 4 bases; J trimming: 6 bases; junction bases outside the gene matches: 6. The CDR3 coding sequence is TGTGCCTGGACCCCGCGGACAGGGGCTGAAGCTTTCTTT. Protein product: CAWTPRTGAEAFF.

This chain connects TRBV28 to TRBJ2-7; D may be TRBD2 (6 bases). Germline CDR1 reads MDHEN; CDR2 reads SYDVKM. V dropped 8 bases and J dropped 4 bases, with 18 bases sitting between them. This CDR3 comprises 14 residues. CDR3 DNA: TGTGCCAGCTTACGTCCCGGAGGGAAATACGAGCAGTACTTC. Protein: CASLRPGGKYEQYF. Full variable domain (rest looked up from reference TRBV28 and TRBJ2-7): DVKVTQSSRYLVKRTGEKVFLECVQDMDHENMFWYRQDPGLGLRLIYFSYDVKMKEKGDIPEGYSVSREKKERFSLILESASTNQTSMYLCASLRPGGKYEQYFGPGTRLTVT.

The rearrangement joins TRBV11-2 to TRBJ2-3, with 9 bases matching TRBD2. Unmatched junction bases numbered 6, after V lost 1 base and J lost 1 base. The CDR3 totals 17 residues. The V gene's germline CDR1 is SGHAT and CDR2 FQNNGV. CDR3 nucleotide sequence: TGTGCCAGCAGCTTAGGAAGCGGGGGGCGAGGCACAGATACGCAGTATTTT. It specifies CASSLGSGGRGTDTQYF.

This chain uses TRBV5-4 with TRBJ2-7; 8 bases align to TRBD1. The CDR3 has 13 residues. V lost 4 bases and J lost 6; bases outside the gene matches: 6. CDR1 SGHNT and CDR2 YYREEE come from the germline V gene (reference sequence). The CDR3 sequence is CASSRTGLGEQYF. CDR3 DNA sequence: TGTGCCAGCAGCCGGACAGGGCTTGGCGAGCAGTACTTC. Variable domain in full (rest from reference TRBV5-4 and TRBJ2-7): ETGVTQSPTHLIKTRGQQVTLRCSSQSGHNTVSWYQQALGQGPQFIFQYYREEENGRGNFPPRFSGLQFPNYSSELNVNALELDDSALYLCASSRTGLGEQYFGPGTRLTVT.

Regarding this clone: Other nucleotide sequences in the sample specify the same CDR3. This sequence joins TRBV7-2 and TRBJ2-5; TRBD2 might be the D (6 bases). Germline values: CDR1 SGHTA, CDR2 FQGNSA. Trimming cost V 5 bases and J 4 bases, with 11 bases left between them. The CDR3 covers 13 residues. As DNA, the CDR3 is TGTGCCAGCAGCCCATCCGGGGGAGAGACCCAGTACTTC. Translating gives CASSPSGGETQYF. Full variable domain (missing parts from reference TRBV7-2 and TRBJ2-5): GAGVSQSPSNKVTEKGKDVELRCDPISGHTALYWYRQSLGQGLEFLIYFQGNSAPDKSGLPSDRFSAERTGGSVSTLTIQRTQQEDSAVYLCASSPSGGETQYFGPGTRLLVL.

The chain joins TRBV3-1 (or the pseudogene TRBV3-2) to TRBJ1-1; D ambiguous. Germline lookup yields CDR1 LGHDT and CDR2 YNNKEL (reference sequence). V lost 1 base and J 4 bases, leaving 10 bases between the germline ends. The CDR3 runs 14 residues. CDR3 sequence (DNA): TGTGCCAGCAGCCAAGGAATCAGGTTCACTGAAGCTTTCTTT. Protein: CASSQGIRFTEAFF.

CDR3 sequence reads: CASRPTSGYTF. CDR3 DNA: TGTGCCAGCAGACCCACGAGTGGCTACACCTTC. This rearrangement joins TRBV6-5 to TRBJ1-2; D gene unclear. The CDR3 is 11 residues long. Germline V gene sequence: CDR1 MNHEY, CDR2 SVGAGI. With 6 bases removed from V and 7 bases from J, the gap between germline ends came to 9 bases.

The gene calls are TRBV29-1 and TRBJ2-3; maybe TRBD2 (7 bases). The V gene's germline CDR1 is SQVTM and CDR2 ANQGSEA. Trimming removed 3 bases at V and 6 bases at J, with 10 bases between. CDR3 length equals 12 residues. For the CDR3, the DNA is TGCAGCGTTGATGCGGGGGCCGATACGCAGTATTTT. It specifies CSVDAGADTQYF.

The rearrangement links TRBV6-5 to TRBJ1-2; 9 bases line up with TRBD1. In germline, CDR1 is MNHEY, CDR2 SVGAGI. V lost 4 bases to trimming and J lost 4 bases; unmatched junction nucleotides: 10. CDR3 size: 16 residues. Written as DNA, the CDR3 is TGTGCCAGCAGTTCACGCGGACAGGGGATTAGCTATGGCTACACCTTC. This encodes CASSSRGQGISYGYTF.

The chain is built from TRBV7-9 and TRBJ2-1; D is unresolved. This CDR3 region has 16 residues. Looked up from germline, CDR1 is SEHNR and CDR2 is FQNEAQ (reference sequence). V shed 5 bases and J shed 7 bases, with 21 bases lying between them. The CDR3 loop is CASSPIQLVGRNEQFF. The CDR3 DNA is TGTGCCAGCAGCCCAATACAGCTTGTCGGCCGTAATGAGCAGTTCTTC.

The chain couples TRBV7-2 to TRBJ2-2, with D perhaps TRBD2 (7 bases). Looked up from germline, CDR1 is SGHTA and CDR2 is FQGNSA. Trimming took off 3 bases at V and 4 bases at J, with 21 bases between the two ends. The CDR3 covers 18 residues. The CDR3 is CASSFTGGPVFITGELFF. The CDR3 DNA reads TGTGCCAGCAGCTTTACCGGGGGGCCCGTATTCATCACCGGGGAGCTGTTTTTT.

The gene calls are TRBV12-3 or TRBV12-4 and TRBJ1-1; tentative D call: TRBD1 (6 bases). The V gene lost 5 bases and the J gene lost 10 bases, with 14 bases spanning the gap. The CDR3 consists of 12 residues. This chain's CDR3 is CASSPGTKGAFF. The CDR3 nucleotides are TGTGCCAGCAGTCCCGGGACAAAGGGAGCTTTCTTT.

CDR3 nucleotide sequence: TGTGCCAGCAGTGCCCTATCTGGGGCCAACGTCCTGACTTTC. The encoded protein is CASSALSGANVLTF. The chain couples TRBV25-1 to TRBJ2-6; D gene uncertain. Germline V lookup: CDR1 MGHDK, CDR2 SYGVNS. The CDR3 is 14 amino acids. V was shortened by 4 bases and J by 1 base, with 5 bases between the two germline ends.

The V gene is TRBV12-3 or TRBV12-4, the J gene TRBJ2-4; D ambiguous. Trimming cost V 5 bases and J 0 bases, with 5 bases left between them. The CDR3 has 13 amino acids. The CDR3 is CASSPLAKNIQYF. The CDR3 bases are TGTGCCAGCAGTCCCCTAGCCAAAAACATTCAGTACTTC.

This clone was picked up a small number of times. This chain uses TRBV9 with TRBJ1-5; 8 positions agree with TRBD1. V shed 5 bases and J 2 bases; nucleotides not matched to a gene: 3. This CDR3 comprises 14 residues. The V gene's germline CDR1 is SGDLS and CDR2 YYNGEE. The CDR3 coding sequence is TGTGCCAGCAGATCGGGACAGGGCAATCAGCCCCAGCATTTT. Translation gives CASRSGQGNQPQHF.

The J gene is TRBJ2-7, the V gene TRBV14; the D gene is possibly TRBD1 (6 bases). Germline V gives CDR1 SGHDN, CDR2 FVKESK. This CDR3 has 16 amino acids. Trimming shortened V by 0 bases and J by 6 bases, and 18 bases separated the two germline ends. The CDR3 DNA follows: TGTGCCAGCAGCCAAGACTTGGTTGGCAGGGGCTCCGAGCAGTACTTC. Its protein product is CASSQDLVGRGSEQYF.

This clone was seen once. This chain links TRBV10-3 with TRBJ2-7; 13 bases map to TRBD2. This CDR3 is built from 15 residues. Germline lookup yields CDR1 ENHRY and CDR2 SYGVKD. V dropped 9 bases and J dropped 3; count of bases not matched to a gene: 8. CDR3 protein: CAISTSGGSDYEQYF. Written as DNA, the CDR3 is TGTGCCATTTCGACTAGCGGGGGGTCGGACTACGAGCAGTACTTC.

Written as DNA, the CDR3 is TGTGCCAGCAGCGGGGGACAGCCCTACGAGCAGTACTTC. Its protein product is CASSGGQPYEQYF. The chain employs TRBV6-5 and TRBJ2-7; D is possibly TRBD1 (7 bases). The CDR3 loop spans 13 amino acids. CDR1 and CDR2 (germline): MNHEY, SVGAGI. V gave up 6 bases and J gave up 2 bases, with 11 bases separating them.

The gene calls are TRBV11-1 and TRBJ1-4; TRBD1 matches 7 bases. J lost 2 bases, V lost 6 bases, and 9 bases had no gene match. Germline V gives CDR1 SGHAT, CDR2 FQDESV (reference sequence). The CDR3 sequence is 16 residues long. The CDR3 bases are TGTGCCAGCAGTCATCAACCGGGACAGACTAATGAAAAACTGTTTTTT. It codes for CASSHQPGQTNEKLFF.

V gene TRBV30 combines with J gene TRBJ1-6; 9 bases agree with TRBD1. The CDR3 runs 13 residues. CDR1 and CDR2 (germline): GTSNPN, SVGIG (reference sequence). In DNA form, the CDR3 reads TGTGCTCGCGACAGGGGGTTAGAATCACCCCTCCACTTT. Protein product: CARDRGLESPLHF.

The V gene is TRBV6-5, the J gene TRBJ1-5; D not resolved. The germline V gene has CDR1 MNHEY and CDR2 SVGAGI. The CDR3 totals 13 residues. Trimming shortened V by 2 bases and J by 7 bases, and 9 bases separated the two germline ends. CDR3 region: CASSYDGVQPQHF. The CDR3 coding sequence is TGTGCCAGCAGTTACGACGGGGTACAGCCCCAGCATTTT.

The chain couples TRBV7-2 to TRBJ1-1; maybe TRBD1 (6 bases). V was pared by 5 bases and J by 6 bases, with 7 bases between. The CDR3 loop spans 11 amino acids. Germline CDR1 is SGHTA and CDR2 is FQGNSA. The CDR3 region has the DNA TGTGCCAGCAGCCAGGGGTCTGAAGCTTTCTTT. Translated: CASSQGSEAFF.

J is TRBJ2-3 and V is TRBV7-8; 8 positions match TRBD2. V was pared by 2 bases and J by 2 bases, with 6 bases of the junction left unmatched. Germline V lookup: CDR1 SGHVS, CDR2 FQNEAQ. The length of the CDR3 is 16 residues. CDR3 loop: CASSLKRELHTDTQYF. CDR3 bases: TGTGCCAGCAGCTTAAAGCGGGAGCTCCACACAGATACGCAGTATTTT.